The T cell receptor beta chain under discussion was sequenced for a study of shared clonotypes between healthy human individuals. Study-level results: Researchers sampled blood only, noting tissue repertoires likely differ.

Healthy HIV-negative adults with no recent acute infections or vaccinations were recruited as donors. Generated by immunoSEQ multiplex PCR, the TCRdb table keeps only in-frame clones and is missing some. The sample carries about 1 million clones, 75% to 85% recorded once. Only one count was recorded for this clone. The antigen is undetermined. The germline V gene encodes CDR1 SGHAT and CDR2 FQNNGV. Trimming took 4 bases from V and 3 from J, leaving 10 bases between them. The CDR3 has 13 amino acids. Specimen: memory CD4+ T cells from PBMCs. Subset reported: CD45RA-negative fraction. The chain combines TRBV11-2 with TRBJ2-7; D call uncertain. The TCR originated in a man in his late teens or twenties in good health. Some clones in this sample may be carry-over from other donors' samples. Here the CDR3 reads CASSSVLFYEQYF. The CDR3 DNA reads TGTGCCAGCAGCTCAGTGCTCTTCTACGAGCAGTACTTC.